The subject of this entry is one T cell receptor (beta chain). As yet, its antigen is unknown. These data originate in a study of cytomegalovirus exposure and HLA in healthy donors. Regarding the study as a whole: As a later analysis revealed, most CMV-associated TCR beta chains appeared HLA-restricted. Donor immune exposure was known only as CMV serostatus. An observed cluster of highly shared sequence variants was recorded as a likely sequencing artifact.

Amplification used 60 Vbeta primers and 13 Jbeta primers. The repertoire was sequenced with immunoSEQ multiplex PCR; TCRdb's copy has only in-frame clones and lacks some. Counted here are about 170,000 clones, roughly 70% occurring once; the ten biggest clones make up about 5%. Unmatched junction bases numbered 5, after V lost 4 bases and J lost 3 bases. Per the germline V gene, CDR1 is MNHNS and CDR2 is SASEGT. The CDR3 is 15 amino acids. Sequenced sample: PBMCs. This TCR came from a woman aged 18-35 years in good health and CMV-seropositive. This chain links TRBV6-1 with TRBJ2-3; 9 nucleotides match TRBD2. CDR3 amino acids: CASSGTAGGTDTQYF. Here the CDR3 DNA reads TGTGCCAGCAGTGGAACGGCGGGGGGGACAGATACGCAGTATTTT.